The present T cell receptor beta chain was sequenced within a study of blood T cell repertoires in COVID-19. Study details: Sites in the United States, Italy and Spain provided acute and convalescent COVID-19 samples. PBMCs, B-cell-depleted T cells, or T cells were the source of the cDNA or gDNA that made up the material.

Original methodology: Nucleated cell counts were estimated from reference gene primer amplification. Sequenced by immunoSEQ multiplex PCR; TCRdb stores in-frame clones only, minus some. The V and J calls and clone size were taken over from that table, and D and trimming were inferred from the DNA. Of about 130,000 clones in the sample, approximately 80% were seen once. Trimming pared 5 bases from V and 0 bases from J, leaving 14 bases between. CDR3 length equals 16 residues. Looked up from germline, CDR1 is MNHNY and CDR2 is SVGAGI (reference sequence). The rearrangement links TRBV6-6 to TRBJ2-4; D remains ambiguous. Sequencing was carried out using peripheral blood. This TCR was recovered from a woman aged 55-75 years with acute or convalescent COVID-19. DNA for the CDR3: TGTGCCAGCAGTGGGCAAAAAGCCCCAGCCAAAAACATTCAGTACTTC. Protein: CASSGQKAPAKNIQYF.